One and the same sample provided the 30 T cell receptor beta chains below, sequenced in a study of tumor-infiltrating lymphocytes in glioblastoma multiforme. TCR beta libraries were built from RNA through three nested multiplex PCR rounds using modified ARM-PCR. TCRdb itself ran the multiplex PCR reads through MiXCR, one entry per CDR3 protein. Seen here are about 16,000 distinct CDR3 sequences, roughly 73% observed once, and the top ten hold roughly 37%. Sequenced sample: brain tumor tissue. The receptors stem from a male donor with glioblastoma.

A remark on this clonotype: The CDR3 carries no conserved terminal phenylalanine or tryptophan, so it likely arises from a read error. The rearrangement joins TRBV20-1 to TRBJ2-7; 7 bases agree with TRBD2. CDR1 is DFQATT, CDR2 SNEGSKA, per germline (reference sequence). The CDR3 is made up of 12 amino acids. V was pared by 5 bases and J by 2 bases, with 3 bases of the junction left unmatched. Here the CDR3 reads CSAGGGTYEQYS. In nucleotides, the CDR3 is TGCAGTGCTGGGGGGGGGACCTACGAGCAGTACTCC.

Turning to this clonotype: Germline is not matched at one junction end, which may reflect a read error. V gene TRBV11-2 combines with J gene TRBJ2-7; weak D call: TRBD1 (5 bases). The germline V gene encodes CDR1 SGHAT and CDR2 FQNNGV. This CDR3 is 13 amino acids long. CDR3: CAISSDIAYEQYF. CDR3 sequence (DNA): TGTGCCATCAGCTCGGACATCGCCTACGAGCAGTACTTC.

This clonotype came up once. CDR3 nucleotides: TGTGCCATCATTGAACTCGGCGGAGGGGGAGATGTTCGGGATACGCAGTATTTT. Its translation is CAIIELGGGGDVRDTQYF. This chain joins TRBV10-3 and TRBJ2-3, with D perhaps assigned TRBD1 or TRBD2 (6 bases each). Trimming shortened V by 7 bases and J by 6 bases, and 29 bases separated the two germline ends. The CDR3 length is 18 residues. Germline-derived CDR1 and CDR2 are ENHRY and SYGVKD.

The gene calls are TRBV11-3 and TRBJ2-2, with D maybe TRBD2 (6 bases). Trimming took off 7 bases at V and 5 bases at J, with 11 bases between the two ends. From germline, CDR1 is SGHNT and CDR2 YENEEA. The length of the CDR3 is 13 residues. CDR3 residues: CASTPGETGELFF. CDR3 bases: TGTGCCAGCACCCCGGGGGAGACCGGGGAGCTGTTTTTT.

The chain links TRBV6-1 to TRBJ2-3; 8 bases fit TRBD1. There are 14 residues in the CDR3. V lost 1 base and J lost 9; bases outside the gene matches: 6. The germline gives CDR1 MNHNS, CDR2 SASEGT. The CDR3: CASSEVGQGKTQYF. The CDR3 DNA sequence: TGTGCCAGCAGTGAAGTCGGACAGGGAAAGACGCAGTATTTT.

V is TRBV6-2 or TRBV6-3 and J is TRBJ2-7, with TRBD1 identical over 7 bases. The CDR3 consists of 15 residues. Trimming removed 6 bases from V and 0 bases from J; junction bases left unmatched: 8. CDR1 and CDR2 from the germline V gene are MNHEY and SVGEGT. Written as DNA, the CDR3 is TGTGCCAGCAGCAGCGACAGGGCTGGCTCCTACGAGCAGTACTTC. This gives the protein CASSSDRAGSYEQYF.

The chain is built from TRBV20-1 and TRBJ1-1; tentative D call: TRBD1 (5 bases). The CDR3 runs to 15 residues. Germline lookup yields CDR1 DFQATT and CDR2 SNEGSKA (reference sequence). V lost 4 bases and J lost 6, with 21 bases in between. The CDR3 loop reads CSAICGGGLGSEAFF. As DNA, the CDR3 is TGCAGTGCTATATGTGGGGGGGGACTTGGGTCTGAAGCTTTCTTT.

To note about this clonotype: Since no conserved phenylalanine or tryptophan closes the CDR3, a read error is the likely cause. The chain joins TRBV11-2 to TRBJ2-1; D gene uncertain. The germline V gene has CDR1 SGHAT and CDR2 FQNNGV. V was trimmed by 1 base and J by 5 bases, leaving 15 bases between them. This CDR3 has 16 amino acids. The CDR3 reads CASSLVMGFAHNEQFI. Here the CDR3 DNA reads TGTGCCAGCAGCTTAGTTATGGGGTTCGCCCACAATGAGCAGTTCATC.

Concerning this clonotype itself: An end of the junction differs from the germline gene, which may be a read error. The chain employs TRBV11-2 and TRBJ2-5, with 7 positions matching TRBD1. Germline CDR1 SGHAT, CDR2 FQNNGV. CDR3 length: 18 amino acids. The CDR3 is CASSSTTDRAFLVQTRYF. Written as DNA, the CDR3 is TGTGCCAGCAGTTCAACCACCGACAGGGCGTTTTTGGTGCAGACCCGGTACTTC.

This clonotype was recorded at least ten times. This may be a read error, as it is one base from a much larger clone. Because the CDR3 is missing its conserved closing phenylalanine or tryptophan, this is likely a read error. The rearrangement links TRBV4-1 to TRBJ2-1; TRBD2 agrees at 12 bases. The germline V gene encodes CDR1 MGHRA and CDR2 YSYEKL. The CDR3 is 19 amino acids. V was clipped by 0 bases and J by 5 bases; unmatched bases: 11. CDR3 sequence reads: CASSQEASGRAIQDNEQFL. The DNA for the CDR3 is TGCGCCAGCAGCCAAGAGGCTAGCGGGAGGGCCATTCAGGACAATGAGCAGTTCCTC.

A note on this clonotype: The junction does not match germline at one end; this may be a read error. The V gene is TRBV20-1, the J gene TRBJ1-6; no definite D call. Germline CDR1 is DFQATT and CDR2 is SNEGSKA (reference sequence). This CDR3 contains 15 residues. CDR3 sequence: CSTRGRGTVSSPLRF. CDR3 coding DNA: TGCAGTACTAGAGGGCGGGGTACCGTGAGTTCACCCCTCCGCTTT.

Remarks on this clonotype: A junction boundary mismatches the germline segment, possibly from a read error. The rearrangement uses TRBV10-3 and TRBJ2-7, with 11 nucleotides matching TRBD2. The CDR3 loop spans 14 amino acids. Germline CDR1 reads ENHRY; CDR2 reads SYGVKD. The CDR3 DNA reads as TGTGCGATCAGCCTAACTAGCGGGAGTAGCGAGCAGTACTTC. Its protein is CAISLTSGSSEQYF.

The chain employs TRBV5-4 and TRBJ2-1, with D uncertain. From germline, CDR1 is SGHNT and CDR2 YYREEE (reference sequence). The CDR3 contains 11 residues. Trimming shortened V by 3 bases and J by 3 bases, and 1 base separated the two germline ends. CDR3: CASSYYNEQFF. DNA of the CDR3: TGTGCCAGCAGCTACTACAATGAGCAGTTCTTC.

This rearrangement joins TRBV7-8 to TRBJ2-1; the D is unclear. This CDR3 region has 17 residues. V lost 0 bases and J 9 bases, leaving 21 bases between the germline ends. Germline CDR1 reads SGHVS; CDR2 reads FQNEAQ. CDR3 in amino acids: CASSLARGPQVYGEQFF. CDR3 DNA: TGTGCCAGCAGCTTAGCGCGCGGCCCCCAAGTGTACGGTGAGCAGTTCTTC.

CDR3 in amino acids: CASSGGLHWANVLTF. CDR3 in DNA: TGTGCCAGCAGCGGTGGACTCCACTGGGCCAACGTCCTGACTTTC. The J gene is TRBJ2-6, the V gene TRBV5-6; weak D call: TRBD2 (5 bases). The CDR3 is 15 residues long. Trimming pared 4 bases from V and 5 bases from J, leaving 13 bases between. The germline gives CDR1 SGHDT, CDR2 YYEEEE.

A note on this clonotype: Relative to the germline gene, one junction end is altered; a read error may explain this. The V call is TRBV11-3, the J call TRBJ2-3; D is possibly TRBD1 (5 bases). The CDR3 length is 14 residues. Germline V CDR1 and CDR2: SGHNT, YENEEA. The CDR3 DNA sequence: TGTGCCAACAGCTTTGACAGTCACACAGATTCGCAGTATTTT. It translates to CANSFDSHTDSQYF.

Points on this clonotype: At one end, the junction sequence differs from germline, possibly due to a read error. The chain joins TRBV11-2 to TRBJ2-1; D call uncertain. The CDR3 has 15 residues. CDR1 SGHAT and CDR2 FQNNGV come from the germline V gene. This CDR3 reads CASSLASLMVNEQLF. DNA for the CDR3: TGTGCCAGCAGCTTAGCCTCCCTCATGGTCAATGAGCAGCTCTTC.

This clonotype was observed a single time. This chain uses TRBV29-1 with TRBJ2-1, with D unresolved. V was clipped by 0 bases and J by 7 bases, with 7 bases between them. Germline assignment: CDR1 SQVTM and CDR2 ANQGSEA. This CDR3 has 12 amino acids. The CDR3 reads CSVEEGWNEQFF. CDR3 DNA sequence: TGCAGCGTTGAAGAAGGGTGGAATGAGCAGTTCTTC.

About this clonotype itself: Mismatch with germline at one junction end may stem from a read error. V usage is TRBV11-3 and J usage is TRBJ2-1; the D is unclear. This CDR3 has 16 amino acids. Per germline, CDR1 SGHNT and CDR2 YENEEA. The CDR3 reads CASTLETGELSNEQFF. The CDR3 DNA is TGTGCCAGCACCTTAGAAACTGGGGAACTTTCCAATGAGCAGTTCTTC.

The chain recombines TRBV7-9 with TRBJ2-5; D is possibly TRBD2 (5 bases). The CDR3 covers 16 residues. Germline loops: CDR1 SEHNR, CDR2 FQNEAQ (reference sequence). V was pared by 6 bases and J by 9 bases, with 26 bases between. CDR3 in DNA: TGTGCCAGCAGGAATACCGGGTCCCGGGCCCAGGAGGCCCAGTACTTC. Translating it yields CASRNTGSRAQEAQYF.

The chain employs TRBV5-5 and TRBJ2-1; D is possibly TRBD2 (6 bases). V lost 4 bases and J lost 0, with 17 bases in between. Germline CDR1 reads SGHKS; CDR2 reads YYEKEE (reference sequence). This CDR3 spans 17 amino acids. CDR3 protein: CASSPLDSGYSYNEQFF. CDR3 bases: TGTGCCAGCAGCCCCCTGGATAGCGGCTACTCCTACAATGAGCAGTTCTTC.

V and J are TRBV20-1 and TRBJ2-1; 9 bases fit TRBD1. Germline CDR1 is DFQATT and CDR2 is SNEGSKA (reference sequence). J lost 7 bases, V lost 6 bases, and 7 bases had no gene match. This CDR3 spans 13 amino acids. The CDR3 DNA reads TGCAGTGCGAGACAGGGGGTTGGGAATGAGCAGTTCTTC. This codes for CSARQGVGNEQFF.

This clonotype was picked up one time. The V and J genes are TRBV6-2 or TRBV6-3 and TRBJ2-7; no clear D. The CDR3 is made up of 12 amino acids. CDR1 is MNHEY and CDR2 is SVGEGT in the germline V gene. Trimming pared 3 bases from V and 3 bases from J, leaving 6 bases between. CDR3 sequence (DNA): TGTGCCAGCAGTTATGGGAACTACGAGCAGTACTTC. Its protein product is CASSYGNYEQYF.

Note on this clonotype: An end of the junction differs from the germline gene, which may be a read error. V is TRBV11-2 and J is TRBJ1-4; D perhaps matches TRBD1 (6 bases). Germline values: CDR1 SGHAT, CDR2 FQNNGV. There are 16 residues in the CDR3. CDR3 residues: CASILGGTWEFEKLFF. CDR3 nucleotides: TGTGCCAGCATCTTAGGTGGGACATGGGAGTTTGAAAAACTGTTTTTT.

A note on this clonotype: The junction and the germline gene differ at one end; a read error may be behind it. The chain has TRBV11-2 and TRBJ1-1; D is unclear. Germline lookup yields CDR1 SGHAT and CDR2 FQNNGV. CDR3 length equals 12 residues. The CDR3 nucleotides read TGTGTCAGCAACTTAGTACAGAGGGTAGCTTTCTTT. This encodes CVSNLVQRVAFF.

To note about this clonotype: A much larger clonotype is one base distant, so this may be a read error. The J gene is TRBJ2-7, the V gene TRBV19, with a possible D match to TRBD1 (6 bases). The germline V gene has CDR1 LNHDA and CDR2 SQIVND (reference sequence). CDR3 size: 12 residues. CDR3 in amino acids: CVTLGQRGEQYF. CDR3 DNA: TGTGTCACCTTAGGACAGCGCGGGGAGCAGTACTTC.

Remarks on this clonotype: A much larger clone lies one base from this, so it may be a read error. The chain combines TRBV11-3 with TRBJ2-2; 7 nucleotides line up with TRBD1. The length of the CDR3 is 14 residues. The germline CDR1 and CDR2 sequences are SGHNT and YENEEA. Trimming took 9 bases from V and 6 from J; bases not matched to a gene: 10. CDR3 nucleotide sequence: TGTGCCAGAAGCCGACGCCAGGGGGCCGGGGAGCTGTTTTTT. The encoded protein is CARSRRQGAGELFF.

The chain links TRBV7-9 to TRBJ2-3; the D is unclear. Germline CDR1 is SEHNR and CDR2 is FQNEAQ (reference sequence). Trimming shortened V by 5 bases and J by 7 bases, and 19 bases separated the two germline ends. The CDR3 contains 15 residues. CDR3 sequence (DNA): TGTGCCAGCAGCCAGCTCAGGCCCTCCACGAATACGCAGTATTTT. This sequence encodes CASSQLRPSTNTQYF.

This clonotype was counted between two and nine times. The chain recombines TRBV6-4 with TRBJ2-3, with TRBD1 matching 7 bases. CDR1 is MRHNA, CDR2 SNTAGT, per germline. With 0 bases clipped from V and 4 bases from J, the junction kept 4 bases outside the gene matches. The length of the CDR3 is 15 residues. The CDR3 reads CASSDSGQGADTQYF. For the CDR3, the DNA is TGTGCCAGCAGTGACTCAGGTCAGGGGGCAGATACGCAGTATTTT.

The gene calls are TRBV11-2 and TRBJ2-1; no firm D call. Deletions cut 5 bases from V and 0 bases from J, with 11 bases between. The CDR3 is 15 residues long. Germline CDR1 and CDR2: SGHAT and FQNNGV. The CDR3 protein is CASSQEQSSYNEQFF. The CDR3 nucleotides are TGTGCCAGCAGCCAGGAGCAAAGCTCCTACAATGAGCAGTTCTTC.